This TCR beta chain was documented in a study of cytomegalovirus exposure and HLA in healthy donors. PCR employed 60 Vbeta and 13 Jbeta primers. TCRdb's copy holds only in-frame clones and misses some; the assay was immunoSEQ multiplex PCR. This sample carries approximately 220,000 clones, more than 60% of them seen once, and the ten largest clones take under 0.25%. Overall study findings and caveats: Productive status was seen about 90% or about 30% of the time for most TCR beta V segments in an earlier analysis. Reportedly, TCR beta sequences accurately predicted HLA-A and HLA-B alleles in most subjects.

With respect to this clone: Its cognate antigen is unknown.

The receptor was derived from a girl aged 2 to 10 in good health and CMV-seronegative. Source material: PBMCs.

CDR3 sequence reads: CARRLYLLGKNIQYF. The DNA of the CDR3 is TGTGCCAGAAGACTTTATCTTCTCGGCAAAAACATTCAGTACTTC. The J gene is TRBJ2-4, the V gene TRBV6-5; D uncertain. Trimming removed 9 bases at V and 3 bases at J, with 18 bases between. The CDR3 sequence is 15 residues long. Germline V lookup: CDR1 MNHEY, CDR2 SVGAGI.